These 3 T cell receptor beta chains were sequenced from one sample in a study of blood T cell repertoires in COVID-19. TCRdb keeps only in-frame clones here, not all; method: immunoSEQ multiplex PCR. The sample has a few hundred thousand clones, around 89% seen once. The sequencing sample was made of PBMCs or T cells enriched from blood (not recorded which). All receptors derive from a woman aged 25 to 39 who had recovered from COVID-19.

This sequence joins TRBV4-3 and TRBJ2-3; D possibly corresponds to TRBD2 (6 bases). CDR3 length equals 15 residues. The germline V gene encodes CDR1 LGHNA and CDR2 YSLEER. V was cut by 4 bases and J by 6 bases, with 17 bases left in between. The chain's CDR3 is CASSPNGLPRDTQYF. The DNA of the CDR3 is TGCGCCAGCAGCCCCAACGGACTACCTCGGGATACGCAGTATTTT.

The V and J genes are TRBV7-9 and TRBJ2-3, with a tentative D call TRBD1 (6 bases). CDR1 SEHNR and CDR2 FQNEAQ come from the germline V gene (reference sequence). CDR3 length: 15 residues. V was cut by 6 bases and J by 0 bases, with 13 bases left in between. This CDR3 reads CASRPTGISTDTQYF. In DNA form, the CDR3 reads TGTGCCAGCAGACCCACAGGGATTAGCACAGATACGCAGTATTTT.

The rearrangement joins TRBV6-4 to TRBJ1-1; 8 nucleotides agree with TRBD1. The CDR3 extends over 14 amino acids. Germline CDR1 is MRHNA and CDR2 is SNTAGT. V dropped 5 bases and J dropped 6; count of bases not matched to a gene: 8. The CDR3: CASSLKQGAAEAFF. The DNA of the CDR3 is TGTGCCAGCAGTCTGAAGCAGGGGGCCGCTGAAGCTTTCTTT.